The 29 T cell receptor beta chains given below trace back to one sample, sequenced in a study of blood T cell repertoires in COVID-19. TCRdb's copy holds only in-frame clones and misses some; the assay was immunoSEQ multiplex PCR. The data show roughly 250,000 clones, 84% seen once. Sequences were obtained from peripheral blood. All receptors come from a human donor in a cohort sampled during active COVID-19.

The V call is TRBV5-4, the J call TRBJ2-4, with TRBD1 matching over 8 bases. The CDR3 is 16 amino acids. J gave up 0 bases and V 4 bases, and 6 bases lay outside the gene matches. Germline assignment: CDR1 SGHNT and CDR2 YYREEE (reference sequence). The CDR3 loop reads CASSRTGGIAKNIQYF. For the CDR3, the DNA is TGTGCCAGCAGCCGTACAGGGGGAATAGCCAAAAACATTCAGTACTTC.

The rearrangement uses TRBV15 and TRBJ2-7; D not certain. The CDR3 sequence is 13 residues long. Germline assignment: CDR1 LNHNV and CDR2 YYDKDF (reference sequence). V lost 4 bases and J lost 3, with 10 bases in between. The CDR3: CATSKQQSYEQYF. CDR3 bases: TGTGCCACCAGCAAACAACAGAGCTACGAGCAGTACTTC.

The rearrangement joins TRBV20-1 to TRBJ2-1; 7 bases are a match to TRBD1. V shed 3 bases, J shed 7 bases, and the junction held 18 bases outside the gene matches. CDR1 is DFQATT, CDR2 SNEGSKA, per germline (reference sequence). The length of the CDR3 is 17 residues. In DNA, the CDR3 is TGCAGTGCTAGTCCAACAGGGGAATGGCTGAGGAAAAATGAGCAGTTCTTC. Its translation: CSASPTGEWLRKNEQFF.

This clone was seen a single time. The chain recombines TRBV5-1 with TRBJ2-5, with 11 bases lining up with TRBD1. CDR3 length: 14 residues. The V and J ends lost 3 bases and 4 bases, in that order; junction bases with no gene match: 2. Germline V gives CDR1 SGHRS, CDR2 YFSETQ. The CDR3 here is CASSSDRGRETQYF. CDR3 bases: TGCGCCAGCAGCTCGGACAGGGGGCGAGAGACCCAGTACTTC.

The chain combines TRBV7-2 with TRBJ2-1; D not certain. Deletions cut 9 bases from V and 1 base from J, with 10 bases between. The length of the CDR3 is 13 residues. Per germline, CDR1 SGHTA and CDR2 FQGNSA. The CDR3 loop reads CASSGSSYNEQFF. CDR3 nucleotide sequence: TGTGCCAGTTCTGGTAGTTCCTACAATGAGCAGTTCTTC.

This rearrangement joins TRBV27 to TRBJ2-7; weak D call: TRBD1 (6 bases). CDR3 length equals 14 residues. V shed 5 bases and J shed 2 bases, with 13 bases lying between them. Germline V CDR1 and CDR2: MNHEY, SMNVEV (reference sequence). For the CDR3, the DNA is TGTGCCAGCAGTCCCCGGACAGTTCCCTACGAGCAGTACTTC. As protein: CASSPRTVPYEQYF.

This clone was found once. Its ends do not fully match the called genes, so a read error is possible. This sequence joins TRBV7-2 and TRBJ2-7, with 11 positions matching TRBD2. Per germline, CDR1 SGHTA and CDR2 FQGNSA. The CDR3 consists of 13 residues. The CDR3 DNA reads TGTGCCAGCAGCTTAGGACTAGCGGGGAGAATGAACTTC. It codes for CASSLGLAGRMNF.

The V gene is TRBV19, the J gene TRBJ2-2, with 7 nucleotides matching TRBD1. The germline V gene has CDR1 LNHDA and CDR2 SQIVND (reference sequence). J lost 0 bases, V lost 3 bases, and 10 bases had no gene match. The CDR3 sequence is 18 residues long. CDR3 sequence reads: CASSISGTAFSNTGELFF. The CDR3 nucleotides read TGTGCCAGTAGTATCTCCGGGACAGCCTTTTCGAACACCGGGGAGCTGTTTTTT.

The V and J genes are TRBV3-1 (or the pseudogene TRBV3-2) and TRBJ1-2, with TRBD1 identical over 7 bases. The germline V gene has CDR1 LGHDT and CDR2 YNNKEL (reference sequence). CDR3 length: 14 amino acids. Unmatched junction bases numbered 7, after V lost 4 bases and J lost 5 bases. The chain's CDR3 is CASSPGTAFYGYTF. CDR3 bases: TGTGCCAGCAGCCCCGGGACAGCCTTTTATGGCTACACCTTC.

The rearrangement joins TRBV28 to TRBJ1-5; D might be TRBD1 (6 bases). The CDR3 consists of 14 residues. V was cut by 5 bases and J by 3 bases, with 11 bases left in between. Germline V CDR1 and CDR2: MDHEN, SYDVKM. The CDR3 here is CASSLDRLNQPQHF. Here the CDR3 DNA reads TGTGCCAGCAGTCTAGACAGGCTCAATCAGCCCCAGCATTTT. The full variable domain, its missing parts supplied by reference TRBV28 and TRBJ1-5, is DVKVTQSSRYLVKRTGEKVFLECVQDMDHENMFWYRQDPGLGLRLIYFSYDVKMKEKGDIPEGYSVSREKKERFSLILESASTNQTSMYLCASSLDRLNQPQHFGDGTRLSIL.

The chain uses TRBV29-1 and TRBJ2-4, with unresolved D. Per the germline V gene, CDR1 is SQVTM and CDR2 is ANQGSEA. CDR3 length: 12 residues. The V end lost 4 bases, the J end lost 0 bases, and 4 bases lay between the germline ends. This chain's CDR3 is CSVVLAKNIQYF. The CDR3 DNA is TGCAGCGTTGTCCTAGCCAAAAACATTCAGTACTTC.

V is TRBV7-3 and J is TRBJ2-1; 13 bases line up with TRBD2. Germline CDR1 is SGHTA and CDR2 is FQGTGA. The J segment lost 9 bases and the V segment lost 5 bases, leaving 7 bases of the junction unmatched. The CDR3 totals 15 residues. The CDR3 DNA reads TGTGCCAGCAGCGAGGGACTAGCGGGATGGTCTGAGCAGTTCTTC. Its translation is CASSEGLAGWSEQFF.

This clone appeared a few times. The chain couples TRBV27 to TRBJ1-2; D is unresolved. With 5 bases removed from V and 4 bases from J, the gap between germline ends came to 17 bases. CDR3 length: 15 residues. CDR1 is MNHEY, CDR2 SMNVEV, per germline (reference sequence). Written as DNA, the CDR3 is TGTGCCAGCAGTCCGTTGACGGTAGCTACCTATGGCTACACCTTC. It is translated as CASSPLTVATYGYTF.

The CDR3 DNA is TGTGCCAGCAGCTTGGCCGGGGGGTCAGGGATATACGAGCAGTACTTC. Protein sequence: CASSLAGGSGIYEQYF. The chain recombines TRBV5-5 with TRBJ2-7, with 7 bases matching TRBD2. Unmatched junction bases numbered 10, after V lost 0 bases and J lost 4 bases. This CDR3 spans 16 amino acids. Per germline, CDR1 SGHKS and CDR2 YYEKEE (reference sequence). The variable domain in full, with the rest retrieved from reference TRBV5-5 and TRBJ2-7, is DAGVTQSPTHLIKTRGQQVTLRCSPISGHKSVSWYQQVLGQGPQFIFQYYEKEERGRGNFPDRFSARQFPNYSSELNVNALLLGDSALYLCASSLAGGSGIYEQYFGPGTRLTVT.

V gene TRBV24-1 combines with J gene TRBJ2-5; TRBD1 might be the D (6 bases). The CDR3 contains 13 residues. Deletions cut 4 bases from V and 1 base from J, with 6 bases between. Germline V gene lookup returns CDR1 KGHDR and CDR2 SFDVKD. This chain's CDR3 is CATSEDSQETQYF. In DNA, the CDR3 is TGTGCCACCAGTGAGGACAGCCAAGAGACCCAGTACTTC.

This sequence joins TRBV5-1 and TRBJ2-7; D is perhaps TRBD1 (7 bases). Looked up from germline, CDR1 is SGHRS and CDR2 is YFSETQ. This CDR3 has 15 residues. The ends were cut back, 4 bases at V and 2 bases at J, with 16 bases in the middle. CDR3 coding DNA: TGCGCCAGCAGCCGCGGGACAGAAATAACCTACGAGCAGTACTTC. Its protein is CASSRGTEITYEQYF.

This chain connects TRBV5-1 to TRBJ2-1; 9 nucleotides line up with TRBD2. After removal of 1 base from V and 10 bases from J, the junction contained 12 bases not matched to a gene. Germline V gene sequence: CDR1 SGHRS, CDR2 YFSETQ. The CDR3 has 16 residues. The chain's CDR3 is CASSLPSGVYRWEQFF. The CDR3 DNA sequence: TGCGCCAGCAGCTTGCCTAGCGGGGTTTATAGATGGGAGCAGTTCTTC.

The table lists this clone with a count of one. V is TRBV6-2 or TRBV6-3 and J is TRBJ1-1, with 7 bases that match TRBD1. The junction had 12 bases not matched to a gene; V was cut back by 5 bases and J by 0 bases. The CDR3 is 17 amino acids. In germline, CDR1 is MNHEY, CDR2 SVGEGT. As DNA, the CDR3 is TGTGCCAGCAGTGGGGACAGACTGGTTGGTATGAACACTGAAGCTTTCTTT. Protein: CASSGDRLVGMNTEAFF.

This clone was seen a single time. The CDR3 protein is CASSPGTGRMQPQHF. The CDR3 nucleotides are TGTGCCAGTAGTCCAGGGACAGGGAGGATGCAGCCCCAGCATTTT. The chain has TRBV19 and TRBJ1-5, with 9 bases aligning to TRBD1. V gave up 5 bases and J gave up 7 bases; unmatched junction bases: 9. The CDR3 covers 15 residues. CDR1 LNHDA and CDR2 SQIVND come from the germline V gene (reference sequence).

This chain joins TRBV7-2 and TRBJ2-7; 9 nucleotides agree with TRBD1. V lost 4 bases, J lost 2 bases, and 6 bases stayed unmatched. This CDR3 is 15 amino acids long. Germline V gene sequence: CDR1 SGHTA, CDR2 FQGNSA. CDR3 in DNA: TGTGCCAGCAGCTCCCCGTGGGACAGGGCCTACGAGCAGTACTTC. It yields the protein CASSSPWDRAYEQYF. Using reference TRBV7-2 and TRBJ2-7 for the parts outside the CDR3, the full variable domain is GAGVSQSPSNKVTEKGKDVELRCDPISGHTALYWYRQSLGQGLEFLIYFQGNSAPDKSGLPSDRFSAERTGGSVSTLTIQRTQQEDSAVYLCASSSPWDRAYEQYFGPGTRLTVT.

This chain joins TRBV9 and TRBJ2-1; 10 positions agree with TRBD2. V gave up 2 bases and J gave up 6 bases; unmatched junction bases: 5. CDR1 is SGDLS and CDR2 is YYNGEE in the germline V gene. This CDR3 is 15 amino acids long. The CDR3: CASSVQEREGNEQFF. Here the CDR3 DNA reads TGTGCCAGCAGCGTCCAGGAGCGGGAGGGCAATGAGCAGTTCTTC. Full variable domain (rest looked up from reference TRBV9 and TRBJ2-1): DSGVTQTPKHLITATGQRVTLRCSPRSGDLSVYWYQQSLDQGLQFLIQYYNGEERAKGNILERFSAQQFPDLHSELNLSSLELGDSALYFCASSVQEREGNEQFFGPGTRLTVL.

As regards this clone: Other DNA sequences from this sample encode an identical CDR3 as well. J is TRBJ2-2 and V is TRBV4-1; D is perhaps TRBD1 (6 bases). Germline V lookup: CDR1 MGHRA, CDR2 YSYEKL. V was trimmed by 0 bases and J by 4 bases, leaving 9 bases between them. The CDR3 covers 15 residues. This chain's CDR3 is CASSQDPQGTGELFF. CDR3 in DNA: TGCGCCAGCAGCCAAGACCCACAGGGCACCGGGGAGCTGTTTTTT.

J is TRBJ1-5 and V is TRBV12-3 or TRBV12-4; no clear D gene. V was shortened by 1 base and J by 7 bases, with 5 bases between the two germline ends. The CDR3 is 12 amino acids. CDR3 sequence: CASSLDFQPQHF. The CDR3 DNA sequence: TGTGCCAGCAGTTTAGACTTCCAGCCCCAGCATTTT.

The chain combines TRBV27 with TRBJ2-3, with 7 bases lining up with TRBD1. V was pared by 8 bases and J by 3 bases, with 5 bases of the junction left unmatched. The CDR3 is 13 residues long. CDR1 is MNHEY and CDR2 is SMNVEV in the germline V gene (reference sequence). CDR3 loop: CASGDSYTDTQYF. The CDR3 DNA follows: TGTGCCAGCGGGGACAGCTATACAGATACGCAGTATTTT.

The J gene is TRBJ1-4, the V gene TRBV27; D is uncertain. V gave up 8 bases and J gave up 1 base, with 11 bases separating them. In germline, CDR1 is MNHEY, CDR2 SMNVEV (reference sequence). The CDR3 is made up of 14 amino acids. The CDR3 here is CASVGRVTNEKLFF. Here the CDR3 DNA reads TGTGCCAGCGTCGGCCGGGTAACTAATGAAAAACTGTTTTTT. The full variable domain, its missing parts supplied by reference TRBV27 and TRBJ1-4, is EAQVTQNPRYLITVTGKKLTVTCSQNMNHEYMSWYRQDPGLGLRQIYYSMNVEVTDKGDVPEGYKVSRKEKRNFPLILESPSPNQTSLYFCASVGRVTNEKLFFGSGTQLSVL.

The genes are TRBV9 and TRBJ2-3, with 8 bases fitting TRBD1. CDR1 SGDLS and CDR2 YYNGEE come from the germline V gene. The CDR3 loop spans 15 amino acids. J lost 4 bases, V lost 4 bases, and 8 bases had no gene match. The CDR3 sequence is CASSPIGQGADTQYF. The CDR3 bases are TGTGCCAGCAGCCCAATTGGACAGGGCGCAGATACGCAGTATTTT.

The chain is built from TRBV6-2 or TRBV6-3 and TRBJ1-1, with TRBD1 matching over 10 bases. Germline loops: CDR1 MNHEY, CDR2 SVGEGT. Trimming at V came to 4 bases and at J to 3 bases, leaving 5 bases not matched to a gene. There are 15 residues in the CDR3. The CDR3 DNA reads TGTGCCAGCAGTTCAAGACAGGGGGCTCACACTGAAGCTTTCTTT. Translated, it gives CASSSRQGAHTEAFF.

The DNA of the CDR3 is TGTGCCAGCAGACCCGGGACTAGCATATTCACAGATACGCAGTATTTT. Its protein product is CASRPGTSIFTDTQYF. V gene TRBV28 combines with J gene TRBJ2-3; 9 positions match TRBD2. The CDR3 loop spans 16 amino acids. In germline, CDR1 is MDHEN, CDR2 SYDVKM. The trim removed 6 bases at V and 2 bases at J, leaving 9 bases unmatched.

CDR3 DNA sequence: TGTGCCAGCAGTTATGGGGCAGGCTCCTACAATGAGCAGTTCTTC. Encoded protein: CASSYGAGSYNEQFF. This rearrangement joins TRBV6-5 to TRBJ2-1; D might be TRBD1 (5 bases). Germline-derived CDR1 and CDR2 are MNHEY and SVGAGI. The germline V and J ends were trimmed by 3 bases and 0 bases, with 9 bases remaining between them. This CDR3 contains 15 residues.